This T cell receptor beta chain was captured by sequencing in a study of blood T cell repertoires in COVID-19. At the level of the study: PBMCs, B-cell-depleted T cells, or T cells were the source of the cDNA or gDNA that made up the material.

How the authors handled the data: Estimates of nucleated cell counts were drawn from the amplification of reference gene primers. Method: immunoSEQ multiplex PCR; TCRdb's copy keeps in-frame clones and lacks some. The V and J calls and clone size come from that table; D and trimming were worked out from the DNA. The sample consists of 130,000 to 150,000 clones, 80% to 85% of them appearing once. V was pared by 0 bases and J by 9 bases, with 5 bases of the junction left unmatched. Germline CDR1 MNHNY, CDR2 SVGAGI (reference sequence). This CDR3 has 16 residues. The receptor comes from a human donor in a cohort sampled during active COVID-19. Sequences were obtained from peripheral blood. V gene TRBV6-6 combines with J gene TRBJ2-1; 13 nucleotides line up with TRBD2. CDR3 nucleotide sequence: TGTGCCAGCAGTTACTCAACTAGCGGGAGGGTAAGTGAGCAGTTCTTC. Amino acid sequence: CASSYSTSGRVSEQFF.